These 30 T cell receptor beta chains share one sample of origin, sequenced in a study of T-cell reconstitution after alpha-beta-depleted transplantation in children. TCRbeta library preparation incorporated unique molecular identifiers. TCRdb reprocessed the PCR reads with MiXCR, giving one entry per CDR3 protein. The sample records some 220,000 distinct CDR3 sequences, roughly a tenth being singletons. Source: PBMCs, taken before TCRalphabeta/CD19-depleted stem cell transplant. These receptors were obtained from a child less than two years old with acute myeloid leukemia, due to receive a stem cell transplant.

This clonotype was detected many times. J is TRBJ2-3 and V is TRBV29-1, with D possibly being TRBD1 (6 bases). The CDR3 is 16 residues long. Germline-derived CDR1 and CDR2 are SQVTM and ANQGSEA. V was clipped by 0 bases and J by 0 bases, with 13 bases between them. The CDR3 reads CSVEDWDTLSTDTQYF. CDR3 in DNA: TGCAGCGTTGAAGATTGGGACACGCTAAGCACAGATACGCAGTATTTT.

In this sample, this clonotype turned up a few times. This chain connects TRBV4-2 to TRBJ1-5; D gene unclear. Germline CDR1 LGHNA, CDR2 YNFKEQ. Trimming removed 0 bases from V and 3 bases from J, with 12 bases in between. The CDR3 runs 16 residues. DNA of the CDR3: TGTGCCAGCAGCCAAGAGGTAGGCCGGTACAATCAGCCCCAGCATTTT. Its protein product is CASSQEVGRYNQPQHF.

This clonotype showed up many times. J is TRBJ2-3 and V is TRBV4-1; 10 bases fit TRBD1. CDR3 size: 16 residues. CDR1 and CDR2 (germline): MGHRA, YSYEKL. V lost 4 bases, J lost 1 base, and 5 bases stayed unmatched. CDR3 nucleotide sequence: TGCGCCAGCAGCCTCCGCGGGACAGGGGGCACAGATACGCAGTATTTT. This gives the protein CASSLRGTGGTDTQYF.

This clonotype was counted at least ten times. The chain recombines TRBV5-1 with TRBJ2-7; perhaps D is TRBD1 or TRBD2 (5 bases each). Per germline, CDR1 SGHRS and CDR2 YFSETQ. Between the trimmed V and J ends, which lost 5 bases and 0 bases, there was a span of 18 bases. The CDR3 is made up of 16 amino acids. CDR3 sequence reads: CASSKFGTLSSYEQYF. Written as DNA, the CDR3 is TGCGCCAGCAGTAAGTTCGGGACCCTAAGCTCCTACGAGCAGTACTTC.

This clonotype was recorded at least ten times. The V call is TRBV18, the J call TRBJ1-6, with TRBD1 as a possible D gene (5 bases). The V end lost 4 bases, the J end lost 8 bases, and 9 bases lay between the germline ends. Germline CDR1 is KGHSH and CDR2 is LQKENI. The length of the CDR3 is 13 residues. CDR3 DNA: TGTGCCAGCTCACTACCGGGGGATTCACCCCTCCACTTT. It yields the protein CASSLPGDSPLHF.

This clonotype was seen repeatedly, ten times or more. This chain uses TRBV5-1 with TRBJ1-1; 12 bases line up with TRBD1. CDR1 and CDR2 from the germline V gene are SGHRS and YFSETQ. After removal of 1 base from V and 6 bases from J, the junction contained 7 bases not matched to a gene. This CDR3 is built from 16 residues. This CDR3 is CASSLRGTGGFAEAFF. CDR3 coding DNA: TGCGCCAGCAGCTTGCGGGGGACAGGGGGCTTTGCTGAAGCTTTCTTT.

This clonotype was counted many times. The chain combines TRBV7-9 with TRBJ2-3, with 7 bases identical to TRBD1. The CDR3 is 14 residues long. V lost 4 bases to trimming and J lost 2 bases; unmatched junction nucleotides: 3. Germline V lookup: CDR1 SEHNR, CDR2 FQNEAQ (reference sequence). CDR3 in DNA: TGTGCCAGCAGCTCGGGACAGCTCACAGATACGCAGTATTTT. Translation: CASSSGQLTDTQYF.

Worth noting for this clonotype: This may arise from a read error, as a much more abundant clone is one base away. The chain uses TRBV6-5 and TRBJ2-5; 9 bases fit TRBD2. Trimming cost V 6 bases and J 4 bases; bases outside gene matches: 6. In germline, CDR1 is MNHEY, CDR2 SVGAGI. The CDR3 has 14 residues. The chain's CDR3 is CASRLAGEAETQYF. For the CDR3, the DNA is TGTGCCAGCAGGTTAGCGGGAGAGGCAGAGACCCAGTACTTC.

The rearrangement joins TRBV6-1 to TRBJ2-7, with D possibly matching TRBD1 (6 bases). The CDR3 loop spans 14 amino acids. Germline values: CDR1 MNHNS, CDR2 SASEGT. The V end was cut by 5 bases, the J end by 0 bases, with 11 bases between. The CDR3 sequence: CASSRGTASYEQYF. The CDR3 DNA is TGTGCCAGCAGTAGGGGGACGGCCTCCTACGAGCAGTACTTC.

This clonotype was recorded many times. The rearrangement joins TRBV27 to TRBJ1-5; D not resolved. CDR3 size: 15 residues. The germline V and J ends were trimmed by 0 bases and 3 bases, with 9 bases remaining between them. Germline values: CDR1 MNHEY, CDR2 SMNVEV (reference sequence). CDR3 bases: TGTGCCAGCAGTTTATCGCGACGGGACAATCAGCCCCAGCATTTT. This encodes CASSLSRRDNQPQHF.

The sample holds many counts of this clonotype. In DNA, the CDR3 is TGTGCCAGCAGTCCTTTTCCCAGCTCCTACGAGCAGTACTTC. Translated, it gives CASSPFPSSYEQYF. The chain joins TRBV12-3 or TRBV12-4 to TRBJ2-7, with no clear D. Trimming cost V 5 bases and J 0 bases, with 11 bases left between them. CDR3 length: 14 amino acids.

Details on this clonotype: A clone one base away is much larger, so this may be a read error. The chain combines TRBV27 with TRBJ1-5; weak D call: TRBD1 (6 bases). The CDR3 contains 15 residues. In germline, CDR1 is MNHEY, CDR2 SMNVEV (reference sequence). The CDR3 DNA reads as TGTGCCGGCAGTTTCCCACAGGGAAAGAATCAGCCCCAGCATTTT. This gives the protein CAGSFPQGKNQPQHF.

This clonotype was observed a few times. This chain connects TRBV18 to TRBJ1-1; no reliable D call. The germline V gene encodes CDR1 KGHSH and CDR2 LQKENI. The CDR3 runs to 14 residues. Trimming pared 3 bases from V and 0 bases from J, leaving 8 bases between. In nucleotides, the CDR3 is TGTGCCAGCTCACCTACGGGTGTGAACACTGAAGCTTTCTTT. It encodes CASSPTGVNTEAFF.

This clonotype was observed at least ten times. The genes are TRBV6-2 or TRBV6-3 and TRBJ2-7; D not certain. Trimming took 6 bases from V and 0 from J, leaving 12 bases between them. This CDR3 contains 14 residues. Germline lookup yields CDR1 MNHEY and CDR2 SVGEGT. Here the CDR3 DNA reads TGTGCCAGCAGCACACATCTGAGCTCCTACGAGCAGTACTTC. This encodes CASSTHLSSYEQYF.

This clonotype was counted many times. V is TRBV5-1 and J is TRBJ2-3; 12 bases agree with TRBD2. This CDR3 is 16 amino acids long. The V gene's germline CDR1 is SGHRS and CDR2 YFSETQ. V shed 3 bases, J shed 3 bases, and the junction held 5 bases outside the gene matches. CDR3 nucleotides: TGCGCCAGCAGCTCCGGACTAGCGGGAAGTACAGATACGCAGTATTTT. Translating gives CASSSGLAGSTDTQYF.

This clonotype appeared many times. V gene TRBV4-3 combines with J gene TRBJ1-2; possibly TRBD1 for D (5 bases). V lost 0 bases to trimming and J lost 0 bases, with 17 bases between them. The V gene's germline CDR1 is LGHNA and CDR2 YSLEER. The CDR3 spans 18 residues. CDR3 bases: TGCGCCAGCAGCCAAGAAGCGAGAGGGGAAGGAGCTAACTATGGCTACACCTTC. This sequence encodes CASSQEARGEGANYGYTF.

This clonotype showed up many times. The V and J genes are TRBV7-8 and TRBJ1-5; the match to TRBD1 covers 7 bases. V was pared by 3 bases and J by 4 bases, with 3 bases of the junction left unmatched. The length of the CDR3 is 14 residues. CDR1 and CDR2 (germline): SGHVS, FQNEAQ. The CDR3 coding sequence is TGTGCCAGCAGCTTGGACAGGACTAATCAGCCCCAGCATTTT. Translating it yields CASSLDRTNQPQHF.

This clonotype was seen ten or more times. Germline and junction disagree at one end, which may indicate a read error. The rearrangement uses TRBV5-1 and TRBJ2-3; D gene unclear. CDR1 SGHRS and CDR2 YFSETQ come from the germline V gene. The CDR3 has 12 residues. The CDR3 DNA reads TGTGCCAGCAGCTTAGATCGGGATACGCAGTATTTT. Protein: CASSLDRDTQYF.

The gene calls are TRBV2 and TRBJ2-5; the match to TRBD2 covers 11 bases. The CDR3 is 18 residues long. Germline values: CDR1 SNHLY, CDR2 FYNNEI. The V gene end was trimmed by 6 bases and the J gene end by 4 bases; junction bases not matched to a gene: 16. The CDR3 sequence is CASRIGTSGPPVGETQYF. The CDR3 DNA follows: TGTGCCAGCAGGATAGGGACTAGCGGACCTCCAGTGGGAGAGACCCAGTACTTC.

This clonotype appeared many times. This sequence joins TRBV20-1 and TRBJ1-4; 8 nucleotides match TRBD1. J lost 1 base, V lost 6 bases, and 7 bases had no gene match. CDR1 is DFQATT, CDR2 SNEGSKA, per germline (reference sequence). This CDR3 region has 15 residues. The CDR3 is CSAADRGVTNEKLFF. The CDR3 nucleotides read TGCAGTGCGGCCGACAGGGGAGTAACTAATGAAAAACTGTTTTTT.

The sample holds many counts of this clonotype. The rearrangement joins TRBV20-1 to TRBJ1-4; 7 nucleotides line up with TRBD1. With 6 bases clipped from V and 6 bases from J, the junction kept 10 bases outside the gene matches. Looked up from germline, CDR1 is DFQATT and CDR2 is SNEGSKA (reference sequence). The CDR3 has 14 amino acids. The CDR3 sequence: CSAPKTGRHEKLFF. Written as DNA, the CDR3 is TGCAGTGCACCCAAGACAGGGAGGCATGAAAAACTGTTTTTT.

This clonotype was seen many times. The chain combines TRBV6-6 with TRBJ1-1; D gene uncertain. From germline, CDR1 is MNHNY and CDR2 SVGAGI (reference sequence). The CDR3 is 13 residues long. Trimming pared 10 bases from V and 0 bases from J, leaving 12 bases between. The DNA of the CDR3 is TGTGCCACTGTCACCCTCCTGAACACTGAAGCTTTCTTT. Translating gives CATVTLLNTEAFF.

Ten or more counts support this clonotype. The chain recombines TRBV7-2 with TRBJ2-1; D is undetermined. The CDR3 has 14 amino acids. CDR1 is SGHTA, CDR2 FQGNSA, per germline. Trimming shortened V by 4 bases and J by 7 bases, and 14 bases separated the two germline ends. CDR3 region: CASSSGPAVNEQFF. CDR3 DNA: TGTGCCAGCAGCTCTGGACCGGCGGTAAATGAGCAGTTCTTC.

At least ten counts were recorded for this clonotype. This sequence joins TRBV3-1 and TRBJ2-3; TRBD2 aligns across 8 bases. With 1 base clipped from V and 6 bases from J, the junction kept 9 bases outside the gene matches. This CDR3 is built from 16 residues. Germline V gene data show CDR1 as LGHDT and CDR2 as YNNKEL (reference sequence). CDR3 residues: CASSQVRAGVRDTQYF. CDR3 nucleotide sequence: TGTGCCAGCAGCCAAGTACGAGCGGGAGTAAGGGATACGCAGTATTTT.

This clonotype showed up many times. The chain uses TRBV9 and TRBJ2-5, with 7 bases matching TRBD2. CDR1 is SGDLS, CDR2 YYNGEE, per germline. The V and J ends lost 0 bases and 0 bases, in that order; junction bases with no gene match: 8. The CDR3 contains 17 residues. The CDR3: CASSVGGRGGDQETQYF. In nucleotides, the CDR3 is TGTGCCAGCAGCGTAGGTGGGAGGGGCGGGGACCAAGAGACCCAGTACTTC.

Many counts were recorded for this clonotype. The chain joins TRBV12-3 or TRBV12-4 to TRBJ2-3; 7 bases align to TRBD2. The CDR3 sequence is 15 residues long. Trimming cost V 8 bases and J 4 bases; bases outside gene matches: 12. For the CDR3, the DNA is TGTGCCAGCCGTCTGGGGGGGGGAACCCCAGATACGCAGTATTTT. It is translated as CASRLGGGTPDTQYF.

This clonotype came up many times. CDR3 residues: CASARQGQNTEAFF. CDR3 coding DNA: TGCGCCAGCGCTAGACAGGGACAGAACACTGAAGCTTTCTTT. The chain links TRBV10-2 to TRBJ1-1; 7 bases agree with TRBD1. Germline V gene lookup returns CDR1 WSHSY and CDR2 SAAADI. J gave up 1 base and V 8 bases, and 7 bases lay outside the gene matches. The CDR3 is made up of 14 amino acids.

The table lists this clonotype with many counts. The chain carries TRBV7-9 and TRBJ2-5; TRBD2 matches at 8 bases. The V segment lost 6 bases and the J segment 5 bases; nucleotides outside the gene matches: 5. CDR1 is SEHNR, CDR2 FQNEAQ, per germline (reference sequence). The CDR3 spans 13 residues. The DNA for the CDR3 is TGTGCCAGCAGTCGGACTAGCCAGGAGACCCAGTACTTC. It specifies CASSRTSQETQYF.

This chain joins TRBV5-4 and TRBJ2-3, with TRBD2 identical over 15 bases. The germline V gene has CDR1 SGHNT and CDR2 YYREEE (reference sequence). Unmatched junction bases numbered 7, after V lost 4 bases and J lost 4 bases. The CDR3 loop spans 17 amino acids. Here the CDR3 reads CASSPGLAGGLADTQYF. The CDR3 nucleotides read TGTGCCAGCAGCCCGGGACTAGCGGGAGGTCTGGCAGATACGCAGTATTTT.

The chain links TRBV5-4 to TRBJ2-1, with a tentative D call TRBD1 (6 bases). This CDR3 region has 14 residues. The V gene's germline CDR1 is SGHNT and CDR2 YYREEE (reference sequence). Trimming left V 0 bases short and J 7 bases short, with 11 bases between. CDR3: CASSLGQGMNEQFF. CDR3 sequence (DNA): TGTGCCAGCAGCTTGGGGCAGGGGATGAATGAGCAGTTCTTC.